This T cell receptor beta chain was retrieved from a study of radiation and T cells in renal cell carcinoma. Study-level information: Nephrectomy followed 15 Gy stereotactic body radiation by 4 weeks.

About this clone itself: The target antigen is unknown.

The method was immunoSEQ multiplex PCR; TCRdb's version includes in-frame clones alone and lacks a portion of them. The repertoire includes 110,000 to 150,000 clones, about 88% of them detected once, and about 12% sits in the top ten. Indicated time point: baseline pretreatment blood. Treatment noted: 15 Gy SBRT to primary tumor, nephrectomy 4 weeks later. This renal cell carcinoma was of the clear cell type. The V gene's germline CDR1 is MGHRA and CDR2 YSYEKL. The CDR3 sequence is 21 residues long. Trimming cost V 4 bases and J 7 bases, with 35 bases left between them. Study conclusions and caveats: From baseline, blood top tumor clonotypes peaked at 2 weeks post-radiation. Pretreatment tumor biopsies were lacking, so baseline clonotypes are unknown.

The chain combines TRBV4-1 with TRBJ2-1, with D possibly called TRBD1 or TRBD2 (7 bases each). The specimen was blood, collected from a patient whose treatment included radiotherapy and nephrectomy. This clonotype was sampled from a woman aged 45-60 years with renal cell carcinoma. The CDR3 loop is CASSPKGGTVNPTRARNEQFF. CDR3 DNA sequence: TGCGCCAGCAGCCCAAAGGGAGGGACAGTAAACCCTACTCGGGCTCGAAATGAGCAGTTCTTC.